This note documents a single T cell receptor (beta chain) sequence. Its antigen is unknown. The sample belongs to a study of blood T cells in healthy people across ages. Findings of the study overall: Naive T cell percentage and TCR beta diversity correlated strongly. As age increased, TCR beta diversity per million T cells fell in a roughly linear fashion. Shifts in expanded clonotypes may have been confounded by donor CMV status, which was unknown.

With a J-beta primer mix and a sample-barcoded 5' primer, a second PCR ran about 6 to 11 cycles. Every cDNA molecule carried a tag from a template-switch adaptor bearing 12 random nucleotides. TCRdb used MiXCR to reprocess the 5' RACE reads, holding one entry per CDR3 protein. This sample has some 1,800,000 distinct CDR3 sequences, with about two fifths found just once. Germline V gene sequence: CDR1 PRHDT, CDR2 FYEKMQ (reference sequence). V was clipped by 5 bases and J by 5 bases; unmatched bases: 8. This CDR3 is 15 amino acids long. The material sequenced was blood. The source is a human donor in good health. The chain combines TRBV13 with TRBJ1-2; 10 nucleotides match TRBD1. CDR3 loop: CASSDRQGAGYGYTF. The CDR3 DNA is TGTGCCAGCAGCGATCGACAGGGGGCAGGGTATGGCTACACCTTC.